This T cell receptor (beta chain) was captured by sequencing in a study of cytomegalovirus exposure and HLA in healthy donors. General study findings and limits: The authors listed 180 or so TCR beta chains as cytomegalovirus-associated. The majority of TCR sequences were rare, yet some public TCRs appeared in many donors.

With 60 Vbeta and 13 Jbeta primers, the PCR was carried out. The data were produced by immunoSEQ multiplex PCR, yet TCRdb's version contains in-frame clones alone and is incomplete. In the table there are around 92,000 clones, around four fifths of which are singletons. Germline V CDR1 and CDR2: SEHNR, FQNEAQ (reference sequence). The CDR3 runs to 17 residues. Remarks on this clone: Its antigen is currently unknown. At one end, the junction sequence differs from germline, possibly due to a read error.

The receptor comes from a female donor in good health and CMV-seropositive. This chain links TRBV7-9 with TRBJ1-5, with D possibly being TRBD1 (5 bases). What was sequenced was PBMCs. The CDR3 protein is CSSSLVSGGLGNQPQHF. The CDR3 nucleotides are TGTTCCAGCAGCTTAGTATCCGGGGGATTAGGCAATCAGCCCCAGCATTTT.